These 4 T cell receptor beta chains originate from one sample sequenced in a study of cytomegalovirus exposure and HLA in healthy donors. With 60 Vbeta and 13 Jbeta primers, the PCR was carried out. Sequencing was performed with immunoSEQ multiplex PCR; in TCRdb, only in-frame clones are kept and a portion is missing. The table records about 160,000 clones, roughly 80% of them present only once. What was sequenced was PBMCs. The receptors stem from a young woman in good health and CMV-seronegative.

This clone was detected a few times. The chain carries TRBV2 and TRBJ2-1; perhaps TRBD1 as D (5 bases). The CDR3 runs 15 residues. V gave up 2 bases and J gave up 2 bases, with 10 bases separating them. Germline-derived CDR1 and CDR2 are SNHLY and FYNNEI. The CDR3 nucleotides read TGTGCCAGCAGTGAATGGCAGGGAACCTACAATGAGCAGTTCTTC. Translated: CASSEWQGTYNEQFF.

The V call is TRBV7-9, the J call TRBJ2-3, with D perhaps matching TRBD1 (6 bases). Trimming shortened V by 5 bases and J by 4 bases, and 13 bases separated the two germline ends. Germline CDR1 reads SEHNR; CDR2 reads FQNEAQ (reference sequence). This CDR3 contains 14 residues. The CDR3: CASSMGQPADTQYF. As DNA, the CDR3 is TGTGCCAGCAGCATGGGACAACCGGCAGATACGCAGTATTTT.

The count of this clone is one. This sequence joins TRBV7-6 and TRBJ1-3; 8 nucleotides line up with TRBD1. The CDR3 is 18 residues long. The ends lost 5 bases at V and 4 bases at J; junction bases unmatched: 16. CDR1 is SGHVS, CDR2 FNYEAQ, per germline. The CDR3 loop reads CASSPDRDRRLRGNTIYF. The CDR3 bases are TGTGCCAGCAGCCCCGACCGGGACAGGCGTTTGAGAGGAAACACCATATATTTT. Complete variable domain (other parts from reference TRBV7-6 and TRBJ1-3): GAGVSQSPRYKVTKRGQDVALRCDPISGHVSLYWYRQALGQGPEFLTYFNYEAQQDKSGLPNDRFSAERPEGSISTLTIQRTEQRDSAMYRCASSPDRDRRLRGNTIYFGEGSWLTVV.

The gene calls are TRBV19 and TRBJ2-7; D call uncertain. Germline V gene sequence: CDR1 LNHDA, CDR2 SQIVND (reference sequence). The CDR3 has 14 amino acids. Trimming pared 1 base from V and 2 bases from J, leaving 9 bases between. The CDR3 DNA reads TGTGCCAGTAGTATAGGTCCGGCGGCCTACGAGCAGTACTTC. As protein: CASSIGPAAYEQYF.